This paragraph covers one T cell receptor (beta chain) sequence. Study processing details: Cell counts per sample came from amplifying reference gene primers. The method was immunoSEQ multiplex PCR; TCRdb's version includes in-frame clones alone and lacks a portion of them. From that table come the V and J calls and clone size; the DNA was used to work out D and trimming. Of some 120,000 clones listed, more than 75% are singletons. The V gene lost 10 bases and the J gene lost 3 bases, with 12 bases spanning the gap. Germline-derived CDR1 and CDR2 are KGHDR and SFDVKD. There are 12 residues in the CDR3. The sample originates from a study of blood T cell repertoires in COVID-19. Study-wide background: The United States, Italy and Spain supplied acute and convalescent COVID-19 samples. PBMCs, B-cell-depleted T cells, or T cells were the source of the cDNA or gDNA that made up the material.

This chain links TRBV24-1 with TRBJ2-7; no definite D call. The sample was peripheral blood. This TCR was sampled from a woman in her fifties or sixties with acute or convalescent COVID-19. For the CDR3, the DNA is TGTGCCACGGGCGATGATGACTACGAGCAGTACGTC. Translating it yields CATGDDDYEQYV.